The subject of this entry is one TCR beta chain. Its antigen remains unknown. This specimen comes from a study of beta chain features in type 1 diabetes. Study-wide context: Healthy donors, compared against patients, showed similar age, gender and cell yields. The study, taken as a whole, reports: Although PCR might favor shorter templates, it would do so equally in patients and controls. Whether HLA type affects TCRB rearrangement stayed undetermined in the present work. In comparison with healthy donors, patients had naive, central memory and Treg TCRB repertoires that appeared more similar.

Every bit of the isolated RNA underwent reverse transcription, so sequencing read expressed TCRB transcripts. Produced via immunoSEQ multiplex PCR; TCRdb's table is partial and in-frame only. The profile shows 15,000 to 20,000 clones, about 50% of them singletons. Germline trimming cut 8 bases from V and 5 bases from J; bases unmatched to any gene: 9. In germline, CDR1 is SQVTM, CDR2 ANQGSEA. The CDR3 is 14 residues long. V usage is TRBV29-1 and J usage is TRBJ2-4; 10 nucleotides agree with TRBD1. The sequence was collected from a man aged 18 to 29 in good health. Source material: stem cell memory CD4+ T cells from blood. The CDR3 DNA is TGCAGCTCCGTGGGGACAGGGGATCAAAACATTCAGTACTTC. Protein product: CSSVGTGDQNIQYF. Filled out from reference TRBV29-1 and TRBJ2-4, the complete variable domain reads SAVISQKPSRDICQRGTSLTIQCQVDSQVTMMFWYRQQPGQSLTLIATANQGSEATYESGFVIDKFPISRPNLTFSTLTVSNMSPEDSSIYLCSSVGTGDQNIQYFGAGTRLSVL.